A selection of T cell receptor beta chains follows, all from one sample in a study of cytomegalovirus exposure and HLA in healthy donors. Using immunoSEQ multiplex PCR, the repertoire was profiled, and TCRdb retains in-frame clones only, with some absent. There are more than 55,000 clones in the sample; 80% occur only once, and 3.9% lies in the top ten. The material sequenced was PBMCs. The receptors shown here come from a woman between 35 and 50 years old in good health and CMV-seronegative. Each CDR3 is given with its conserved first and last residue. A D gene is named only where the DNA matches it firmly. Expanded clones get a size class; other rows say once, few or many, or leave the size out.

D,size,V,J,length,CDR3,DNA
TRBD1,.,TRBV10-3,TRBJ2-2,15,CAIRGQGARTGELFF,TGTGCCATCAGGGGACAGGGGGCCCGCACCGGGGAGCTGTTTTTT
TRBD2,.,TRBV28,TRBJ2-3,14,CASSEAGVGDTQYF,TGTGCCAGCAGTGAAGCGGGAGTGGGAGATACGCAGTATTTT
.,.,TRBV28,TRBJ1-5,14,CASSLAYSSQPQHF,TGTGCCAGCAGTTTAGCATACAGCTCCCAACCCCAGCATTTT
TRBD1,.,TRBV6-6,TRBJ1-2,13,CASSLQGQEGYTF,TGTGCCAGCAGCCTACAGGGACAGGAGGGCTACACCTTC
TRBD2,.,TRBV10-3,TRBJ2-3,17,CAIRGGTSGGSTDTQYF,TGTGCCATCAGAGGCGGGACTAGCGGGGGTAGCACAGATACGCAGTATTTT
.,.,TRBV6-5,TRBJ2-7,14,CASSSSRLYYEQYF,TGTGCCAGCAGTTCCTCCCGACTTTACTACGAGCAGTACTTC
TRBD2,.,TRBV4-2,TRBJ2-5,18,CASSQKGGLADYQETQYF,TGTGCCAGCAGCCAAAAAGGGGGACTAGCGGACTACCAAGAGACCCAGTACTTC
.,.,TRBV4-1,TRBJ2-2,16,CASSPLGGANTGELFF,TGCGCCAGCAGTCCTTTGGGGGGAGCGAACACCGGGGAGCTGTTTTTT
.,.,TRBV28,TRBJ2-7,13,CASRVRGRYEQYF,TGTGCCAGCAGGGTACGCGGGCGCTACGAGCAGTACTTC
TRBD2,.,TRBV7-3,TRBJ2-1,15,CASSLMAGGNREQFF,TGTGCCAGCAGCTTAATGGCGGGAGGGAATCGTGAGCAGTTCTTC
.,.,TRBV19,TRBJ1-5,17,CASSTRLQGYGNQPQHF,TGTGCCAGTAGTACCAGGTTACAGGGATATGGCAATCAGCCCCAGCATTTT
.,.,TRBV2,TRBJ1-2,15,CASRVPVSQGHGYTF,TGTGCCAGCAGGGTTCCAGTTAGCCAGGGGCATGGCTACACCTTC
TRBD1,.,TRBV18,TRBJ2-3,14,CASATGTGVATQYF,TGTGCCAGCGCGACCGGGACAGGGGTCGCTACGCAGTATTTT
.,once,TRBV7-2,TRBJ1-1,15,CASSPWGGRNTEAFF,TGTGCCAGCAGCCCCTGGGGGGGGCGGAACACTGAAGCTTTCTTT
TRBD2,.,TRBV14,TRBJ2-7,20,CASSQEYNWAGGPTSYEQYF,TGTGCCAGCAGCCAAGAGTACAATTGGGCGGGAGGGCCGACATCCTACGAGCAGTACTTC
.,.,TRBV29-1,TRBJ1-2,13,CSVESGTKHGYTF,TGCAGCGTTGAGTCAGGAACCAAACATGGCTACACCTTC
.,.,TRBV28,TRBJ1-4,15,CASSPPDRRYEKLFF,TGTGCCAGCAGTCCTCCTGACAGGAGATATGAAAAACTGTTTTTT
.,few,TRBV15,TRBJ2-2,15,CATSGGERTVGELFF,TGTGCCACCAGCGGCGGGGAGCGCACTGTCGGGGAGCTGTTTTTT
TRBD1,.,TRBV4-2,TRBJ1-2,15,CASSQADRADYGYTF,TGTGCCAGCAGCCAAGCCGACAGGGCGGACTATGGCTACACCTTC
TRBD1,.,TRBV2,TRBJ1-5,13,CASSPGQGQPQHF,TGTGCCAGCAGTCCGGGACAGGGACAGCCCCAGCATTTT
.,once,TRBV7-7,TRBJ2-5,15,CASSPLGAGGETQYF,TGTGCCAGCAGCCCCCTGGGGGCCGGTGGGGAGACCCAGTACTTC
TRBD2,.,TRBV5-1,TRBJ2-3,16,CASSRTSGRLADTQYF,TGCGCCAGCAGCAGGACTAGCGGGAGGTTGGCAGATACGCAGTATTTT
.,.,TRBV18,TRBJ2-1,14,CASSLTSPYNEQFF,TGTGCCAGCTCACTGACTAGTCCCTACAATGAGCAGTTCTTC
TRBD2,few,TRBV11-1,TRBJ2-2,15,CASSPSGRGSGELFF,TGTGCCAGCAGCCCTAGCGGGAGGGGGTCCGGGGAGCTGTTTTTT
.,.,TRBV28,TRBJ2-1,12,CASQAGSREQFF,TGTGCCAGCCAAGCGGGTTCTCGTGAGCAGTTCTTC
.,.,TRBV5-5,TRBJ2-3,17,CASSLGQRALNTDTQYF,TGTGCCAGCAGCTTGGGGCAGCGGGCCCTGAACACAGATACGCAGTATTTT
.,once,TRBV6-1,TRBJ1-4,14,CASSERAGPEKLFF,TGTGCCAGCAGTGAAAGGGCAGGGCCTGAAAAACTGTTTTTT
.,.,TRBV5-6,TRBJ2-1,12,CASSSKWYEQFF,TGTGCCAGCAGTTCTAAATGGTATGAGCAGTTCTTC
TRBD2,few,TRBV9,TRBJ2-7,14,CASSVGLAGDEQYF,TGTGCCAGCAGCGTAGGTCTAGCGGGAGACGAGCAGTACTTC
TRBD2,.,TRBV7-9,TRBJ2-2,15,CASSKWEGPAGELFF,TGTGCCAGCAGTAAGTGGGAGGGCCCCGCCGGGGAGCTGTTTTTT
.,.,TRBV28,TRBJ2-1,12,CASSLRPWAQFF,TGTGCCAGCAGTTTAAGGCCCTGGGCGCAGTTCTTC
.,once,TRBV28,TRBJ1-1,15,CASSFYRTTSPEAFF,TGTGCCAGCAGTTTTTATAGGACAACCAGCCCTGAAGCTTTCTTT
.,.,TRBV15,TRBJ1-2,14,CATSRDGPVGGYTF,TGTGCCACCAGCAGAGATGGGCCAGTGGGCGGCTACACCTTC
.,.,TRBV28,TRBJ1-2,12,CASIGPVGGYTF,TGTGCCAGCATCGGCCCCGTGGGCGGCTACACCTTC
TRBD1,.,TRBV19,TRBJ2-1,16,CASSIVPTGGGNEQFF,TGTGCCAGTAGTATAGTCCCGACAGGGGGGGGGAATGAGCAGTTCTTC
TRBD2,few,TRBV9,TRBJ2-1,14,CASNPSGSLNEQFF,TGTGCCAGCAACCCTAGCGGGAGCCTCAATGAGCAGTTCTTC
TRBD2,once,TRBV28,TRBJ2-3,17,CASSPSGLAGITDTQYF,TGTGCCAGCAGCCCCTCGGGACTAGCGGGAATCACAGATACGCAGTATTTT
.,.,TRBV4-1,TRBJ1-2,14,CASSQDYGGEGYTF,TGCGCCAGCAGCCAAGATTACGGCGGCGAAGGCTACACCTTC
.,.,TRBV27,TRBJ2-7,14,CASRIRTGNYEQYF,TGTGCCAGCAGGATACGTACAGGGAACTACGAGCAGTACTTC
.,.,TRBV5-6,TRBJ2-1,13,CASSLQAYNEQFF,TGTGCCAGCAGCTTGCAAGCTTACAATGAGCAGTTCTTC
TRBD1,.,TRBV6-1,TRBJ1-4,14,CASRQGARFEKLFF,TGTGCCAGCAGACAGGGGGCTCGGTTTGAAAAACTGTTTTTT
TRBD2,.,TRBV7-8,TRBJ2-1,16,CASSLVRSGRNNEQFF,TGTGCCAGCAGCTTAGTAAGGAGCGGGAGGAATAATGAGCAGTTCTTC
.,.,TRBV30,TRBJ1-1,14,CAWNQGRVNTEAFF,TGTGCCTGGAATCAGGGCCGAGTGAACACTGAAGCTTTCTTT
TRBD1,once,TRBV7-2,TRBJ2-7,15,CASSPRDSSLSEQYF,TGTGCCAGCAGCCCCCGGGACAGTTCATTATCCGAGCAGTACTTC
TRBD1,few,TRBV6-1,TRBJ2-5,16,CASSEFWGTGQETQYF,TGTGCCAGCAGTGAATTTTGGGGGACAGGGCAAGAGACCCAGTACTTC
TRBD1,.,TRBV6-1,TRBJ2-7,14,CASREGQGRIEQYF,TGTGCCAGCAGAGAAGGACAGGGCCGGATCGAGCAGTACTTC
TRBD1,.,TRBV5-4,TRBJ1-1,14,CASSRGGPNTEAFF,TGTGCCAGCAGCAGAGGGGGCCCGAACACTGAAGCTTTCTTT
TRBD1,.,TRBV14,TRBJ2-7,15,CASSAPGTVDHEQYF,TGTGCCAGCAGCGCACCCGGGACAGTCGACCACGAGCAGTACTTC
.,.,TRBV28,TRBJ1-5,15,CASTERTNLNQPQHF,TGTGCCAGCACTGAGAGGACAAATCTCAATCAGCCCCAGCATTTT
.,few,TRBV9,TRBJ2-6,18,CASSVTQDGTSGANVLTF,TGTGCCAGCAGCGTCACACAGGACGGTACCTCTGGGGCCAACGTCCTGACTTTC
TRBD1,.,TRBV28,TRBJ1-6,15,CASSFGTGGMSPLHF,TGTGCCAGCAGTTTCGGGACAGGGGGCATGTCACCCCTCCACTTT